Below are 27 T cell receptor beta chains sequenced from a single sample in a study of T cell responses to AZD1222 COVID-19 vaccine (dated by TCRdb to about 2021). To prepare the library, the immunoSEQ multiplex PCR assay was applied. In TCRdb, the immuneACCESS table is reduced to in-frame sequences with V and J assigned. These tables do not hold every clone; where another copy was compared, an unresolved V gene accounts for under half, and the others remain unexplained. The sample has 150,000 to 200,000 clones on record, around nine tenths of them singletons. The ten top clones hold about 1.5% of the sample. Taken with the paper, the label for time point translates to: baseline before first vaccination. The sample in question was peripheral blood, obtained on day 0 of AZD1222 vaccination. The source of these receptors is an adult in good health.

This chain connects TRBV24-1 to TRBJ2-2; TRBD2 matches 11 bases. The junction had 2 bases not matched to a gene; V was cut back by 0 bases and J by 6 bases. Germline V lookup: CDR1 KGHDR, CDR2 SFDVKD. This CDR3 has 16 residues. CDR3 bases: TGTGCCACCAGTGATTTGGCGACTAGCGGGGCCGGGGAGCTGTTTTTT. Its protein product is CATSDLATSGAGELFF.

The V call is TRBV7-2, the J call TRBJ2-7, with 8 positions matching TRBD2. The ends lost 4 bases at V and 4 bases at J; junction bases unmatched: 3. The CDR3 runs to 13 residues. CDR1 SGHTA and CDR2 FQGNSA come from the germline V gene. The chain's CDR3 is CASSSSGPYEQYF. The DNA for the CDR3 is TGTGCCAGCAGCTCTAGCGGGCCTTACGAGCAGTACTTC.

This clone was counted only a few times. The chain has TRBV2 and TRBJ1-1; D is undetermined. CDR1 SNHLY and CDR2 FYNNEI come from the germline V gene. Trimming cost V 3 bases and J 6 bases, with 11 bases left between them. The length of the CDR3 is 13 residues. The CDR3 reads CASSDSRAAEAFF. The CDR3 nucleotides read TGTGCCAGCAGTGATTCGAGGGCGGCTGAAGCTTTCTTT.

The chain uses TRBV9 and TRBJ1-1, with TRBD1 matching 9 bases. After removal of 3 bases from V and 6 bases from J, the junction contained 6 bases not matched to a gene. This CDR3 has 14 amino acids. CDR1 is SGDLS and CDR2 is YYNGEE in the germline V gene. The CDR3 loop reads CASSATGGGSEAFF. The CDR3 DNA reads TGTGCCAGCAGCGCCACAGGGGGCGGGTCTGAAGCTTTCTTT. Combining the CDR3 with reference TRBV9 and TRBJ1-1 gives the whole variable domain DSGVTQTPKHLITATGQRVTLRCSPRSGDLSVYWYQQSLDQGLQFLIQYYNGEERAKGNILERFSAQQFPDLHSELNLSSLELGDSALYFCASSATGGGSEAFFGQGTRLTVV.

The genes are TRBV28 and TRBJ1-1, with 8 positions matching TRBD1. V was clipped by 3 bases and J by 5 bases; unmatched bases: 11. The CDR3 runs to 16 residues. Germline V gene data show CDR1 as MDHEN and CDR2 as SYDVKM. CDR3 nucleotide sequence: TGTGCCAGCAGTTTCCCTCTCAGGACAGGGCTGACTGAAGCTTTCTTT. Translation gives CASSFPLRTGLTEAFF.

This clone occurred once. The V gene is TRBV27, the J gene TRBJ1-2; D is uncertain. This CDR3 contains 15 residues. Trimming took 5 bases from V and 0 from J, leaving 13 bases between them. Germline values: CDR1 MNHEY, CDR2 SMNVEV (reference sequence). The CDR3 sequence is CASSGWNSANYGYTF. CDR3 coding DNA: TGTGCCAGCAGTGGGTGGAATTCCGCTAACTATGGCTACACCTTC.

The chain carries TRBV29-1 and TRBJ1-1; D ambiguous. The CDR3 is 15 residues long. Germline CDR1 is SQVTM and CDR2 is ANQGSEA. V lost 6 bases and J 1 base, leaving 18 bases between the germline ends. The CDR3 reads CSVGTMMNPNTEAFF. In DNA, the CDR3 is TGCAGCGTGGGTACAATGATGAACCCGAACACTGAAGCTTTCTTT.

This clone was recorded only once. The chain carries TRBV28 and TRBJ1-1, with D possibly TRBD1 on 6 matching bases. The CDR3 extends over 12 amino acids. Germline V gene lookup returns CDR1 MDHEN and CDR2 SYDVKM. V gave up 6 bases and J gave up 8 bases, with 13 bases separating them. This CDR3 reads CASRIQGREAFF. DNA for the CDR3: TGTGCCAGCAGAATACAGGGAAGAGAAGCTTTCTTT. Full variable domain (remainder filled in from reference TRBV28 and TRBJ1-1): DVKVTQSSRYLVKRTGEKVFLECVQDMDHENMFWYRQDPGLGLRLIYFSYDVKMKEKGDIPEGYSVSREKKERFSLILESASTNQTSMYLCASRIQGREAFFGQGTRLTVV.

The chain employs TRBV30 and TRBJ2-3; the D is unclear. The V gene's germline CDR1 is GTSNPN and CDR2 SVGIG (reference sequence). Trimming pared 1 base from V and 6 bases from J, leaving 5 bases between. This CDR3 is built from 11 residues. Here the CDR3 reads CAWSDRDTQYF. CDR3 DNA: TGTGCCTGGAGTGACCGGGATACGCAGTATTTT.

The chain recombines TRBV9 with TRBJ1-5; D uncertain. The CDR3 has 13 residues. From germline, CDR1 is SGDLS and CDR2 YYNGEE. With 1 base removed from V and 6 bases from J, the gap between germline ends came to 8 bases. Here the CDR3 reads CASSVSGFQPQHF. The CDR3 nucleotides are TGTGCCAGCAGCGTATCGGGTTTTCAGCCCCAGCATTTT.

V and J are TRBV24-1 and TRBJ1-2; 9 bases map to TRBD1. The V and J ends lost 4 bases and 2 bases, in that order; junction bases with no gene match: 4. Germline lookup yields CDR1 KGHDR and CDR2 SFDVKD. This CDR3 comprises 15 residues. CDR3 region: CATSDPGTGNYGYTF. The CDR3 DNA reads TGTGCCACCAGTGACCCCGGGACAGGGAACTATGGCTACACCTTC.

The genes are TRBV19 and TRBJ1-1; D is perhaps TRBD1 (6 bases). Germline V lookup: CDR1 LNHDA, CDR2 SQIVND (reference sequence). V was shortened by 9 bases and J by 1 base, with 18 bases between the two germline ends. The CDR3 runs to 15 residues. The DNA of the CDR3 is TGTGCCAGCATCAGGGGCGTAGGGGCGAACACTGAAGCTTTCTTT. It specifies CASIRGVGANTEAFF.

This clone was picked up a small number of times. The V call is TRBV12-3 or TRBV12-4, the J call TRBJ1-6; the match to TRBD1 covers 9 bases. The CDR3 consists of 13 residues. The V segment lost 7 bases and the J segment 7 bases; nucleotides outside the gene matches: 2. The CDR3 DNA sequence: TGTGCCAGCAAAGACAGGGGGAATTCACCCCTCCACTTT. This translates into CASKDRGNSPLHF.

The rearrangement joins TRBV20-1 to TRBJ1-2; D is undetermined. CDR1 and CDR2 (germline): DFQATT, SNEGSKA (reference sequence). This CDR3 is 11 amino acids long. V lost 3 bases and J lost 4, with 6 bases in between. CDR3 DNA sequence: TGCAGTGCTAGGACACTCTATGGCTACACCTTC. Its protein product is CSARTLYGYTF.

The chain uses TRBV5-6 and TRBJ2-2; D gene uncertain. Trimming stripped 3 bases from V and 1 base from J, with 10 bases between. Germline CDR1 and CDR2: SGHDT and YYEEEE. The CDR3 has 15 amino acids. CDR3 sequence reads: CASSSRWRNTGELFF. DNA of the CDR3: TGTGCCAGCAGCTCTAGGTGGAGGAACACCGGGGAGCTGTTTTTT.

The chain carries TRBV15 and TRBJ2-7; a possible D gene is TRBD2 (6 bases). CDR3 length: 18 amino acids. Germline-derived CDR1 and CDR2 are LNHNV and YYDKDF (reference sequence). V was cut by 0 bases and J by 6 bases, with 24 bases left in between. The CDR3 here is CATSRETAGQKGTSEQYV. The CDR3 DNA reads TGTGCCACCAGCAGAGAAACCGCGGGGCAAAAGGGGACTTCCGAGCAGTACGTC.

The chain links TRBV5-5 to TRBJ1-4, with 8 bases that match TRBD1. The V and J ends lost 4 bases and 5 bases, in that order; junction bases with no gene match: 10. The CDR3 totals 16 residues. The germline V gene encodes CDR1 SGHKS and CDR2 YYEKEE (reference sequence). For the CDR3, the DNA is TGTGCCAGCAGCGCGAACCCCACAGGGGGGAATGAAAAACTGTTTTTT. Translated: CASSANPTGGNEKLFF.

The V call is TRBV4-1, the J call TRBJ2-7, with D possibly being TRBD1 (6 bases). CDR1 MGHRA and CDR2 YSYEKL come from the germline V gene. CDR3 length: 15 amino acids. Deletions cut 0 bases from V and 7 bases from J, with 16 bases between. CDR3 protein: CASSQDPGRGGEQYF. In DNA, the CDR3 is TGCGCCAGCAGCCAAGATCCCGGCAGGGGTGGAGAGCAGTACTTC.

The chain couples TRBV30 to TRBJ2-4, with D possibly being TRBD2 (7 bases). Germline loops: CDR1 GTSNPN, CDR2 SVGIG (reference sequence). The CDR3 loop spans 15 amino acids. Trimming removed 2 bases at V and 2 bases at J, with 13 bases between. CDR3 DNA: TGTGCCTGGAGTAGGGGGGGCTCGACCAAAAACATTCAGTACTTC. Amino acid sequence: CAWSRGGSTKNIQYF.

In this sample, this clone turned up once. This chain uses TRBV2 with TRBJ2-1, with TRBD2 matching over 13 bases. Germline CDR1 and CDR2: SNHLY and FYNNEI. CDR3 length equals 15 residues. J was trimmed by 14 bases and V by 5 bases; bases with no gene match: 12. Here the CDR3 DNA reads TGTGCCAGCAGTCCAGCAGGACTAGCGGGAGATCAGGAGTTCTTC. This codes for CASSPAGLAGDQEFF. Together with reference TRBV2 and TRBJ2-1, the CDR3 gives the full variable domain: EPEVTQTPSHQVTQMGQEVILRCVPISNHLYFYWYRQILGQKVEFLVSFYNNEISEKSEIFDDQFSVERPDGSNFTLKIRSTKLEDSAMYFCASSPAGLAGDQEFFGPGTRLTVL.

The chain employs TRBV6-5 and TRBJ1-1; the D gene is possibly TRBD1 (6 bases). CDR1 MNHEY and CDR2 SVGAGI come from the germline V gene. V lost 10 bases, J lost 0 bases, and 18 bases lay in between. The CDR3 totals 15 residues. Here the CDR3 DNA reads TGTGCCACCCCCGGACAGATACCTATGAACACTGAAGCTTTCTTT. Its translation is CATPGQIPMNTEAFF.

This clone has just a few counts. This chain joins TRBV11-2 and TRBJ1-5; D possibly corresponds to TRBD1 (5 bases). This CDR3 comprises 14 residues. Trimming left V 5 bases short and J 2 bases short, with 10 bases between. Germline assignment: CDR1 SGHAT and CDR2 FQNNGV. The CDR3 region has the DNA TGTGCCAGCAGCCAGGCGGGGGGCAATCAGCCCCAGCATTTT. It translates to CASSQAGGNQPQHF.

This chain links TRBV18 with TRBJ2-7; 8 nucleotides agree with TRBD2. V was pared by 2 bases and J by 0 bases, with 3 bases of the junction left unmatched. CDR1 and CDR2 (germline): KGHSH, LQKENI. CDR3 length: 15 residues. Here the CDR3 reads CASSPGLAGSYEQYF. In nucleotides, the CDR3 is TGTGCCAGCTCACCAGGCCTAGCGGGCTCCTACGAGCAGTACTTC.

The chain uses TRBV28 and TRBJ2-2; tentatively, D is TRBD1 or TRBD2 (5 bases each). Trimming removed 8 bases at V and 4 bases at J, with 17 bases between. The CDR3 covers 15 residues. Germline lookup yields CDR1 MDHEN and CDR2 SYDVKM. CDR3 region: CASSLGLAGTGELFF. CDR3 bases: TGTGCCAGCTCCCTGGGGCTAGCAGGCACCGGGGAGCTGTTTTTT.

V is TRBV19 and J is TRBJ2-7, with 9 bases matching TRBD1. CDR3 length: 13 amino acids. J gave up 4 bases and V 9 bases, and 7 bases lay outside the gene matches. Germline V CDR1 and CDR2: LNHDA, SQIVND (reference sequence). CDR3 region: CASRDRERYEQYF. The CDR3 DNA reads TGTGCCAGCAGGGACAGGGAACGATACGAGCAGTACTTC.

The table lists this clone with a few counts. This sequence joins TRBV5-4 and TRBJ1-6; possibly TRBD1 for D (5 bases). The CDR3 runs 19 residues. Germline V gene sequence: CDR1 SGHNT, CDR2 YYREEE (reference sequence). V lost 4 bases to trimming and J lost 7 bases, with 27 bases between them. This CDR3 reads CASSKAGAALEAQNSPLHF. The CDR3 nucleotides are TGTGCCAGCAGCAAGGCCGGGGCGGCTCTCGAGGCACAGAATTCACCCCTCCACTTT.

The chain links TRBV14 to TRBJ1-2, with 8 positions matching TRBD1. J was trimmed by 4 bases and V by 2 bases; bases with no gene match: 12. Germline loops: CDR1 SGHDN, CDR2 FVKESK. CDR3 size: 17 residues. CDR3 sequence: CASSQRDRTRTSYGYTF. The CDR3 nucleotides are TGTGCCAGCAGCCAACGGGACAGGACCCGTACTTCCTATGGCTACACCTTC.